These 31 T cell receptor beta chains were sequenced from one sample in a study of identical twins' blood T cells. TCRdb independently ran MiXCR on the 5' RACE reads; one entry per CDR3 protein. Altogether fewer than 450,000 distinct CDR3 sequences are present, roughly 31% being singletons, with the ten largest covering around 5.6%. The sequenced sample consisted of PBMCs. The source of these receptors is a woman between 18 and 50 years old in good health.

The rearrangement uses TRBV20-1 and TRBJ1-3, with 8 bases identical to TRBD1. The CDR3 is 14 residues long. J gave up 4 bases and V 4 bases, and 6 bases lay outside the gene matches. Germline V gene data show CDR1 as DFQATT and CDR2 as SNEGSKA (reference sequence). The CDR3 DNA reads TGCAGTGCTACGACAGGGGCTGCCGGAAACACCATATATTTT. The encoded protein is CSATTGAAGNTIYF.

Points on this clonotype: One end of the junction is discordant with germline, which a read error may explain. The gene calls are TRBV5-6 and TRBJ2-3; the match to TRBD2 covers 7 bases. The germline V gene encodes CDR1 SGHDT and CDR2 YYEEEE. The CDR3 contains 14 residues. CDR3: CASSLGRESDTRYF. DNA for the CDR3: TGTGCCAGCAGCTTAGGGCGGGAGTCCGATACGCGGTATTTT.

This rearrangement joins TRBV30 to TRBJ2-7, with unresolved D. V dropped 8 bases and J dropped 5 bases, with 19 bases sitting between them. The CDR3 extends over 13 amino acids. Per the germline V gene, CDR1 is GTSNPN and CDR2 is SVGIG (reference sequence). The CDR3 loop is CARTFDARNEQYF. The CDR3 coding sequence is TGTGCCCGGACCTTTGATGCCAGGAACGAGCAGTACTTC.

A few counts support this clonotype. The chain joins TRBV10-3 to TRBJ2-5; 7 bases line up with TRBD2. Germline V gene sequence: CDR1 ENHRY, CDR2 SYGVKD. With V trimmed by 0 bases and J by 0 bases, 1 base remained unmatched. The length of the CDR3 is 15 residues. CDR3 loop: CAISESSGNQETQYF. The CDR3 DNA follows: TGTGCCATCAGTGAGTCGAGCGGGAACCAAGAGACCCAGTACTTC.

A few counts support this clonotype. The J gene is TRBJ1-1, the V gene TRBV5-1; a weak D match, TRBD1 (6 bases). The germline V and J ends were trimmed by 1 base and 4 bases, with 11 bases remaining between them. The CDR3 is 14 amino acids. Germline V gives CDR1 SGHRS, CDR2 YFSETQ. Here the CDR3 DNA reads TGCGCCAGCAGCTTGACAGGGAGTTCCACTGAAGCTTTCTTT. It is translated as CASSLTGSSTEAFF.

The rearrangement joins TRBV30 to TRBJ1-1, with D unclear. Trimming cost V 7 bases and J 0 bases, with 12 bases left between them. The CDR3 covers 13 residues. CDR1 is GTSNPN, CDR2 SVGIG, per germline (reference sequence). CDR3 region: CAYWTLMNTEAFF. The CDR3 DNA reads as TGTGCCTATTGGACGCTAATGAACACTGAAGCTTTCTTT.

The genes are TRBV5-1 and TRBJ1-1; D gene unclear. The germline V gene has CDR1 SGHRS and CDR2 YFSETQ. The CDR3 covers 17 residues. V lost 0 bases to trimming and J lost 0 bases, with 15 bases between them. In DNA form, the CDR3 reads TGCGCCAGCAGCTTGGGCGGCGGTGGCGTGATGAACACTGAAGCTTTCTTT. Its translation: CASSLGGGGVMNTEAFF.

This clonotype appeared a few times. The chain carries TRBV27 and TRBJ1-5, with TRBD1 identical over 7 bases. V lost 3 bases, J lost 4 bases, and 3 bases stayed unmatched. CDR1 and CDR2 (germline): MNHEY, SMNVEV (reference sequence). CDR3 size: 14 residues. The chain's CDR3 is CASSFQQGNQPQHF. CDR3 in DNA: TGTGCCAGCAGTTTCCAACAGGGGAATCAGCCCCAGCATTTT.

There are a few counts of this clonotype. The rearrangement links TRBV19 to TRBJ2-2; 9 nucleotides match TRBD1. V lost 8 bases to trimming and J lost 4 bases; unmatched junction nucleotides: 5. This CDR3 spans 14 amino acids. CDR1 LNHDA and CDR2 SQIVND come from the germline V gene (reference sequence). CDR3 bases: TGTGCCAGTCAGACAGGGGGATTCACCGGGGAGCTGTTTTTT. It translates to CASQTGGFTGELFF. The entire variable domain, with the rest obtained from reference TRBV19 and TRBJ2-2, is as follows: DGGITQSPKYLFRKEGQNVTLSCEQNLNHDAMYWYRQDPGQGLRLIYYSQIVNDFQKGDIAEGYSVSREKKESFPLTVTSAQKNPTAFYLCASQTGGFTGELFFGEGSRLTVL.

This clonotype occurred a few times. The V gene is TRBV29-1, the J gene TRBJ2-7; D remains ambiguous. V lost 4 bases and J lost 2, with 12 bases in between. This CDR3 region has 13 residues. CDR1 is SQVTM, CDR2 ANQGSEA, per germline. The CDR3 reads CSVGDGKAYEQYF. CDR3 DNA: TGCAGCGTTGGAGATGGGAAAGCCTACGAGCAGTACTTC.

The DNA of the CDR3 is TGTGCCAGCAGCGCCGTAAGGGGCCTCTACAATGAGCAGTTCTTC. It codes for CASSAVRGLYNEQFF. The genes are TRBV11-2 and TRBJ2-1; weak D call: TRBD1 (5 bases). This CDR3 region has 15 residues. The V end lost 5 bases, the J end lost 3 bases, and 14 bases lay between the germline ends. Germline V lookup: CDR1 SGHAT, CDR2 FQNNGV.

Many counts were recorded for this clonotype. The chain uses TRBV20-1 and TRBJ1-3; D might be TRBD1 (5 bases). The CDR3 runs 16 residues. Trimming cost V 1 base and J 0 bases, with 13 bases left between them. CDR1 is DFQATT and CDR2 is SNEGSKA in the germline V gene (reference sequence). CDR3 nucleotide sequence: TGCAGTGCTAGAGGGGTCGGGGACGGCTCTGGAAACACCATATATTTT. Translated: CSARGVGDGSGNTIYF.

The genes are TRBV12-3 or TRBV12-4 and TRBJ2-1; TRBD2 agrees at 11 bases. V gave up 8 bases and J gave up 6 bases; unmatched junction bases: 6. The CDR3 has 14 residues. The CDR3 region has the DNA TGTGCCAGCCGAACTAGCGGGAGCTCCAATGAGCAGTTCTTC. Translation gives CASRTSGSSNEQFF.

This clonotype was seen a handful of times. The chain couples TRBV20-1 to TRBJ2-5; D is unresolved. This CDR3 has 12 residues. V was clipped by 3 bases and J by 3 bases, with 8 bases between them. The germline CDR1 and CDR2 sequences are DFQATT and SNEGSKA (reference sequence). As DNA, the CDR3 is TGCAGTGCTAGCAAAGTTAAAGAGACCCAGTACTTC. Its protein is CSASKVKETQYF.

In its sample, this clonotype was seen many times. The DNA for the CDR3 is TGTGCCAGCAGCTTACCGGGGGGCGGCACAGATACGCAGTATTTT. This translates into CASSLPGGGTDTQYF. The chain recombines TRBV5-4 with TRBJ2-3; D is perhaps TRBD2 (7 bases). V was cut by 2 bases and J by 1 base, with 11 bases left in between. Per the germline V gene, CDR1 is SGHNT and CDR2 is YYREEE (reference sequence). The CDR3 has 15 amino acids.

On this clonotype: Compared with germline, one end of the junction differs, possibly owing to a read error. The rearrangement links TRBV10-3 to TRBJ1-1, with unresolved D. CDR1 and CDR2 (germline): ENHRY, SYGVKD. CDR3 length: 14 amino acids. The CDR3 nucleotides read TGTACCATCAGTGAGAAAAAAAGCGCCACTGAAGCTTTCTTT. It specifies CTISEKKSATEAFF.

This clonotype has only a few counts. V is TRBV16 and J is TRBJ2-7; D remains ambiguous. V was cut by 0 bases and J by 6 bases, with 9 bases left in between. The length of the CDR3 is 13 residues. Looked up from germline, CDR1 is KGHSY and CDR2 is FQNENV. CDR3 in amino acids: CASSQSSELEQYF. As DNA, the CDR3 is TGTGCCAGCAGCCAATCGTCAGAACTCGAGCAGTACTTC.

The J gene is TRBJ1-6, the V gene TRBV7-9, with TRBD1 matching over 7 bases. Trimming cost V 8 bases and J 7 bases; bases outside gene matches: 5. The CDR3 contains 13 residues. Germline CDR1 and CDR2: SEHNR and FQNEAQ (reference sequence). This CDR3 is CASGETGNSPLHF. The CDR3 DNA sequence: TGTGCCAGCGGAGAGACAGGGAATTCACCCCTCCACTTT.

Regarding this clonotype: This could be a read error, since a much larger clone is one nucleotide away. The chain uses TRBV29-1 and TRBJ2-1; the D gene is possibly TRBD1 (6 bases). Germline CDR1 reads SQVTM; CDR2 reads ANQGSEA. The CDR3 runs to 12 residues. The CDR3 DNA follows: TGCGGCGTTGGTTTGGGGGCGTTTGTGCAGTTCTTC. Translating it yields CGVGLGAFVQFF.

The table lists this clonotype with a few counts. The V gene is TRBV12-5, the J gene TRBJ1-1; no definite D call. Germline CDR1 LGHNT, CDR2 FRNRAP. V lost 5 bases and J lost 0, with 7 bases in between. The CDR3 is 13 residues long. CDR3: CASGKLMNTEAFF. Written as DNA, the CDR3 is TGTGCTAGTGGTAAGCTCATGAACACTGAAGCTTTCTTT.

This clonotype was seen a handful of times. The V call is TRBV20-1, the J call TRBJ1-1; D gene ambiguous. Trimming pared 3 bases from V and 4 bases from J, leaving 12 bases between. This CDR3 is 13 amino acids long. Per the germline V gene, CDR1 is DFQATT and CDR2 is SNEGSKA (reference sequence). This CDR3 is CSARQLSPTEAFF. The DNA of the CDR3 is TGCAGTGCTAGGCAGCTGTCACCCACTGAAGCTTTCTTT.

The chain couples TRBV5-1 to TRBJ1-2; D is unresolved. Trimming shortened V by 0 bases and J by 5 bases, and 14 bases separated the two germline ends. Germline values: CDR1 SGHRS, CDR2 YFSETQ. This CDR3 is 15 amino acids long. CDR3 bases: TGCGCCAGCAGCTTGGTCGCAGTGGGAACATATGGCTACACCTTC. Translated, it gives CASSLVAVGTYGYTF.

The chain uses TRBV6-6 and TRBJ2-7, with 7 bases that match TRBD2. V lost 7 bases to trimming and J lost 4 bases; unmatched junction nucleotides: 13. This CDR3 is 15 amino acids long. CDR1 and CDR2 from the germline V gene are MNHNY and SVGAGI (reference sequence). The CDR3 DNA is TGTGCCAGCACATCCCTGCAGAATAGCGGGTACGAGCAGTACTTC. It encodes CASTSLQNSGYEQYF.

The chain couples TRBV20-1 to TRBJ2-3; 8 bases are a match to TRBD2. With 3 bases clipped from V and 4 bases from J, the junction kept 6 bases outside the gene matches. CDR3 length equals 14 residues. Germline CDR1 reads DFQATT; CDR2 reads SNEGSKA (reference sequence). The CDR3 nucleotides are TGCAGTGCTAGTCCCAGCGGGAGCGCAGATACGCAGTATTTT. This encodes CSASPSGSADTQYF.

The V call is TRBV7-9, the J call TRBJ1-1, with no clear D. The V end lost 1 base, the J end lost 11 bases, and 11 bases lay between the germline ends. The CDR3 totals 12 residues. Looked up from germline, CDR1 is SEHNR and CDR2 is FQNEAQ (reference sequence). For the CDR3, the DNA is TGTGCCAGCAGCTTAGTGGCGGGAAAGGCTTTCTTT. The encoded protein is CASSLVAGKAFF.

The V call is TRBV7-2, the J call TRBJ2-2, with TRBD2 identical over 10 bases. Germline V gene sequence: CDR1 SGHTA, CDR2 FQGNSA. The CDR3 is made up of 15 amino acids. Unmatched junction bases numbered 7, after V lost 5 bases and J lost 7 bases. The CDR3 sequence: CASSDGLADDGELFF. CDR3 coding DNA: TGTGCCAGCAGCGATGGACTAGCGGATGACGGGGAGCTGTTTTTT.

The chain carries TRBV20-1 and TRBJ1-4; 7 nucleotides match TRBD1. Germline V gene data show CDR1 as DFQATT and CDR2 as SNEGSKA (reference sequence). The V segment lost 5 bases and the J segment 7 bases; nucleotides outside the gene matches: 16. The CDR3 is 16 amino acids. The CDR3 sequence: CSAEPSQGPGGEKLFF. DNA of the CDR3: TGCAGTGCTGAACCGTCACAGGGGCCCGGGGGTGAAAAACTGTTTTTT.

This clonotype was counted many times. CDR3 region: CASSLGVSSGNTIYF. CDR3 bases: TGCGCCAGCAGCCTGGGGGTCTCCTCTGGAAACACCATATATTTT. This chain connects TRBV5-1 to TRBJ1-3; D possibly corresponds to TRBD1 (5 bases). Deletions cut 4 bases from V and 0 bases from J, with 11 bases between. The germline gives CDR1 SGHRS, CDR2 YFSETQ. The CDR3 runs to 15 residues.

This clonotype was recorded a few times. The rearrangement uses TRBV3-1 and TRBJ1-2, with 9 nucleotides matching TRBD1. V lost 3 bases to trimming and J lost 5 bases; unmatched junction nucleotides: 4. This CDR3 spans 14 amino acids. Germline loops: CDR1 LGHDT, CDR2 YNNKEL (reference sequence). CDR3 DNA sequence: TGTGCCAGCAGCCATCGGACAGGGGAGTATGGCTACACCTTC. It translates to CASSHRTGEYGYTF.

V is TRBV11-2 and J is TRBJ1-1, with unresolved D. CDR1 SGHAT and CDR2 FQNNGV come from the germline V gene. Deletions cut 2 bases from V and 6 bases from J, with 10 bases between. CDR3 length equals 13 residues. CDR3 protein: CASSLSWRSEAFF. CDR3 coding DNA: TGTGCCAGCAGCTTATCATGGAGATCTGAAGCTTTCTTT.

This sequence joins TRBV19 and TRBJ1-2; possibly TRBD1 for D (5 bases). The germline V gene encodes CDR1 LNHDA and CDR2 SQIVND (reference sequence). Trimming shortened V by 1 base and J by 6 bases, and 9 bases separated the two germline ends. The length of the CDR3 is 13 residues. CDR3 sequence reads: CASSIGQGDGYTF. In DNA, the CDR3 is TGTGCCAGTAGTATAGGTCAGGGAGATGGCTACACCTTC.